One sample yielded the 18 T cell receptor beta chains listed below, sequenced in a study of T cells in Graves' hyperthyroidism and ophthalmopathy. Amplification of TCR beta CDR3 regions used RNA as the template. Initially, a first-round RT-PCR of the TCR CDR3 employed the HTBI primer set. TCRdb passed the multiplex PCR reads through MiXCR, listing each CDR3 protein once. The sample shows hundreds of thousands of distinct CDR3 sequences, around 15% of them seen only once. The sequenced material came from blood. These receptors were collected from a woman aged 30 to 39 with Graves' hyperthyroidism.

The sample holds a few counts of this clonotype. The CDR3: CASSLARTSTGELFF. The CDR3 coding sequence is TGTGCCAGCAGCTTAGCGCGGACTAGCACCGGGGAGCTGTTTTTT. The V and J genes are TRBV7-9 and TRBJ2-2; 7 bases map to TRBD2. Germline V gene sequence: CDR1 SEHNR, CDR2 FQNEAQ (reference sequence). The CDR3 contains 15 residues. After removal of 0 bases from V and 4 bases from J, the junction contained 2 bases not matched to a gene.

This clonotype was counted between two and nine times. The chain employs TRBV29-1 and TRBJ1-1, with unresolved D. From germline, CDR1 is SQVTM and CDR2 ANQGSEA. V was trimmed by 1 base and J by 3 bases, leaving 6 bases between them. CDR3 length: 12 residues. The CDR3, as DNA: TGCAGCGTTGAAGGCGGTGACACTGAAGCTTTCTTT. It yields the protein CSVEGGDTEAFF.

The rearrangement links TRBV6-5 to TRBJ2-2; weak D call: TRBD1 (6 bases). Trimming took off 0 bases at V and 6 bases at J, with 14 bases between the two ends. The V gene's germline CDR1 is MNHEY and CDR2 SVGAGI. The CDR3 extends over 16 amino acids. CDR3 protein: CASSYSLRGPAGELFF. CDR3 bases: TGTGCCAGCAGTTACTCTCTCAGGGGCCCGGCCGGGGAGCTGTTTTTT.

This clonotype was found many times. The chain joins TRBV11-2 to TRBJ2-1; tentatively, D is TRBD2 (5 bases). Trimming left V 1 base short and J 4 bases short, with 8 bases between. The CDR3 is made up of 14 amino acids. CDR1 and CDR2 from the germline V gene are SGHAT and FQNNGV. The DNA for the CDR3 is TGTGCCAGCAGCTTAGTCGGCGGGTACAATGAGCAGTTCTTC. It yields the protein CASSLVGGYNEQFF.

This clonotype was seen more than once but under ten times. J is TRBJ1-4 and V is TRBV12-3 or TRBV12-4, with 7 nucleotides matching TRBD1. Germline trimming cut 4 bases from V and 7 bases from J; bases unmatched to any gene: 6. CDR3 length equals 14 residues. The CDR3 loop is CASSYTGTAEKLFF. DNA of the CDR3: TGTGCCAGCAGTTATACCGGGACAGCTGAAAAACTGTTTTTT.

This clonotype was found a few times. The chain recombines TRBV29-1 with TRBJ1-2; weak D call: TRBD1 (5 bases). The CDR3 runs 14 residues. The ends were cut back, 4 bases at V and 8 bases at J, with 20 bases in the middle. Looked up from germline, CDR1 is SQVTM and CDR2 is ANQGSEA. CDR3 DNA: TGCAGCGTTGGACAGATTCTACTCGGGAACGGCTACACCTTC. This encodes CSVGQILLGNGYTF.

This clonotype was found many times. The chain uses TRBV28 and TRBJ1-4; D gene ambiguous. The CDR3 length is 13 residues. Germline CDR1 and CDR2: MDHEN and SYDVKM. Trimming left V 5 bases short and J 8 bases short, with 12 bases between. CDR3 DNA: TGTGCCAGCAGTGCTCGCCTGGACGAAAAACTGTTTTTT. The encoded protein is CASSARLDEKLFF.

As to this clonotype: One junction end disagrees with the germline gene, perhaps due to a read error. The chain combines TRBV10-3 with TRBJ2-1; TRBD1 agrees at 9 bases. CDR1 ENHRY and CDR2 SYGVKD come from the germline V gene. This CDR3 contains 16 residues. The CDR3 bases are TGTGCCATCAGTGTGACGGACAGGGGCCCTTACAATAAGCAGTTCTTC. Protein product: CAISVTDRGPYNKQFF.

The V and J genes are TRBV5-6 and TRBJ1-2, with D possibly TRBD1 on 5 matching bases. The germline V gene encodes CDR1 SGHDT and CDR2 YYEEEE. There are 13 residues in the CDR3. V was shortened by 0 bases and J by 6 bases, with 9 bases between the two germline ends. DNA of the CDR3: TGTGCCAGCAGCTTGGACAGGTCGGATGGCTACACCTTC. Translation gives CASSLDRSDGYTF. Full variable domain (remainder filled in from reference TRBV5-6 and TRBJ1-2): DAGVTQSPTHLIKTRGQQVTLRCSPKSGHDTVSWYQQALGQGPQFIFQYYEEEERQRGNFPDRFSGHQFPNYSSELNVNALLLGDSALYLCASSLDRSDGYTFGSGTRLTVV.

Details on this clonotype: The junction does not match germline at one end; this may be a read error. The J gene is TRBJ2-7, the V gene TRBV19; D might be TRBD1 or TRBD2, each matching 5 bases. Germline-derived CDR1 and CDR2 are LNHDA and SQIVND (reference sequence). The CDR3 sequence is 15 residues long. CDR3 sequence (DNA): TGTGCCAGTAGTGCCTCAGGGACCCTCTCCTACGAGCAGAACTTC. Amino acids: CASSASGTLSYEQNF.

This clonotype came up many times. The rearrangement links TRBV19 to TRBJ2-7; 8 bases fit TRBD2. This CDR3 spans 17 amino acids. Germline V CDR1 and CDR2: LNHDA, SQIVND (reference sequence). V dropped 9 bases and J dropped 1; count of bases not matched to a gene: 17. This chain's CDR3 is CASAARTLAGGSYEQYF. CDR3 DNA sequence: TGTGCCAGCGCCGCCCGAACGCTAGCGGGCGGATCCTACGAGCAGTACTTC.

This clonotype was counted between two and nine times. The V and J genes are TRBV4-1 and TRBJ1-5; possibly TRBD1 for D (5 bases). CDR3 length equals 14 residues. Between the trimmed V and J ends, which lost 1 base and 7 bases, there was a span of 11 bases. From germline, CDR1 is MGHRA and CDR2 YSYEKL. Here the CDR3 reads CASSQAQGDQPQHF. The CDR3 DNA reads as TGCGCCAGCAGCCAAGCGCAGGGTGACCAGCCCCAGCATTTT.

In regard to this clonotype: A much larger clone lies a single base off, so this may be a read error. The chain is built from TRBV10-3 and TRBJ2-1, with 12 bases lining up with TRBD2. CDR3 length equals 16 residues. Germline V gene data show CDR1 as ENHRY and CDR2 as SYGVKD. The CDR3 DNA follows: TGTGCCATCAGTGATTATGGACTAGCGGGGAACAATCAGCAGTTCTTC. This codes for CAISDYGLAGNNQQFF.

Of note for this clonotype: Given a much more abundant clone one base away, this may be a read error. CDR3 nucleotide sequence: TGCAGTGCTAGGGGGACGTCGAGGAACACTGAAGCTTTCTTT. Translating gives CSARGTSRNTEAFF. The V and J genes are TRBV20-1 and TRBJ1-1; TRBD1 might be the D (5 bases). In germline, CDR1 is DFQATT, CDR2 SNEGSKA (reference sequence). Trimming removed 3 bases from V and 1 base from J, with 12 bases in between. The CDR3 has 14 amino acids.

V gene TRBV20-1 combines with J gene TRBJ2-4, with D uncertain. V was pared by 1 base and J by 13 bases, with 17 bases between. Germline V gene sequence: CDR1 DFQATT, CDR2 SNEGSKA (reference sequence). The CDR3 consists of 13 residues. The CDR3 sequence is CSARGFRTIRQYF. CDR3 sequence (DNA): TGCAGTGCTAGAGGTTTCCGGACCATCAGACAGTACTTC.

This clonotype was observed at least ten times. The chain is built from TRBV4-1 and TRBJ2-3, with 7 bases lining up with TRBD2. The CDR3 has 17 amino acids. V lost 0 bases, J lost 0 bases, and 6 bases stayed unmatched. Looked up from germline, CDR1 is MGHRA and CDR2 is YSYEKL. Written as DNA, the CDR3 is TGCGCCAGCAGCCAAGAAGGCCTAGCGGTTAGCACAGATACGCAGTATTTT. It codes for CASSQEGLAVSTDTQYF.

V and J are TRBV5-1 and TRBJ2-5; maybe TRBD1 (6 bases). CDR3 length equals 15 residues. Trimming took off 4 bases at V and 0 bases at J, with 13 bases between the two ends. In germline, CDR1 is SGHRS, CDR2 YFSETQ. The CDR3 here is CASSPGDRHQETQYF. The CDR3, as DNA: TGCGCCAGCAGCCCAGGCGACAGGCACCAAGAGACCCAGTACTTC. Complete variable domain (other parts from reference TRBV5-1 and TRBJ2-5): KAGVTQTPRYLIKTRGQQVTLSCSPISGHRSVSWYQQTPGQGLQFLFEYFSETQRNKGNFPGRFSGRQFSNSRSEMNVSTLELGDSALYLCASSPGDRHQETQYFGPGTRLLVL.

This clonotype was detected a few times. The chain uses TRBV5-1 and TRBJ2-2; TRBD2 matches at 12 bases. Looked up from germline, CDR1 is SGHRS and CDR2 is YFSETQ. The CDR3 is 17 amino acids. V lost 4 bases and J lost 6; bases outside the gene matches: 10. Here the CDR3 DNA reads TGCGCCAGCAGCCCTGCGACTAGCGGGAGAGGGGCCGGGGAGCTGTTTTTT. Translating it yields CASSPATSGRGAGELFF.